This TCR beta chain is from a study of tumor-infiltrating lymphocytes in primary liver carcinoma (dated by TCRdb to about 2017). General notes on the study: Hepatocellular carcinoma (four) or combined HCC and intrahepatic cholangiocarcinoma (one) was present in the five patients, who were three men and two women aged 30 to 69 years. Roughly 3.65 to 7.13 million productive TCRbeta reads were obtained per sample, and no significant difference in read depth was found between tissue types. A total of approximately 35 specimens from 5 patients, comprising 25 or so tumor regions, 5 adjacent noncancerous liver tissues and 5 peripheral blood samples, were covered by TCRbeta repertoire sequencing. Technical replicate repertoires showed high reproducibility, with mean shared-clone rates about 0.88 and correlation coefficients above 0.95. TCRbeta repertoire sequencing, expression microarrays and whole-exome sequencing were combined in the study across five regions of each liver tumor, with adjacent normal tissue and blood also included. The five patients had tumors staged T1-T3 N0M0, with maximum diameters ranging from roughly 4.2 to 11 cm. Study-wide conclusions, independent of this receptor: The top 250 clones made up a significantly larger repertoire fraction in tumors than in blood (p = 0.039). Bulk unsorted samples precluded comparing CD4+ and CD8+ T cell repertoires. Consistent with antigen-driven expansion, pairs of tumor regions showed higher repertoire overlap (mean around 36%) than either tumor-adjacent pairs (around 17%) or tumor-blood pairs (approximately 15%). Only 4 or 5 patients were included in the study, and the authors note that the findings should be validated in a larger study. Because only the TCR beta chain was sequenced and unpaired alpha chains were not captured, true repertoire diversity is likely underestimated.

This clonotype is a singleton in its sample. Its antigen is still unknown. With a much larger clone just one base away, this may be a read error. Using a constant-region primer and ProtoScript II reverse transcriptase, TCRbeta-specific cDNA was reverse-transcribed from 500 to 650 ng total RNA. The TCRbeta libraries were prepared through three rounds of nested multiplex PCR following a slightly modified ARM-PCR procedure. Each of the first two PCR rounds ran for around 10 cycles using multiplex TRBV1-TRBV30 forward primers together with a Cbeta reverse primer. A final 25-cycle PCR with Deep VentR polymerase added sample barcodes and Illumina adapters. Amplicons of 200-500 bp were gel-purified with a QIAquick gel extraction kit before sequencing. TCRbeta amplicons were sequenced on an Illumina HiSeq 2500 with 250-bp paired-end reads. The paper's data handling went like this. Reads were quality-trimmed with Trimmomatic v0.33, and paired reads were merged with FLASH v1.2.11 to recover full CDR3 sequences. V, D and J germline segments were assigned to the rearranged TCRbeta sequences using MiGEC v1.2.1b. Clonotype statistics and Shannon-Wiener diversity indices were computed with VDJtools v1.0.0. Except for diversity analysis, only each sample's 250 most abundant clonotypes were used in subsequent analyses to reduce sampling bias. TCRdb handled the public reads itself, with Q25 trimming in fastp and clone calling in MiXCR, and kept productive beta chains. Duplicate CDR3 protein sequences are folded into a single record with the most common DNA and genes. The authors' filters were not applied to this entry. In this sample the table shows 90,000 to 150,000 distinct CDR3 sequences, nearly 70% of which occur a single time. The ten biggest clones cover over 6.5% of the sample.

The V end gives up 2 bases and the J end 2 bases, leaving 9 bases in the junction not matched to a gene. As encoded in the germline V gene (reference sequence), CDR1 is GTSNPN while CDR2 is SVGIG. The CDR3 runs 16 amino acids, cysteine and phenylalanine included. The CDR3 DNA has 48 bases and is translated from base 1. Total RNA and DNA were co-extracted from approximately 20-30 mg of bulk tissue with the AllPrep DNA/RNA mini kit, without cell sorting. Surgical resection was performed in China between late 2015 and early 2016 on roughly 5 patients with histopathologically diagnosed primary liver carcinoma. Chronic HBV infection was present in the patients, and the patients were treatment-naive at sampling. Fresh tumor and adjacent tissue pieces were bisected, with one half stored in RNAlater at -80 degrees C and the other half sent for histology.

Sequences were obtained from tumor-adjacent normal liver tissue. The sequence came from a woman aged 60-75 years with primary liver carcinoma and hepatitis B virus infection. The rearranged segments are TRBV30 and TRBJ2-7, and TRBD2 matches 10 of the central bases. The DNA is as follows: TGTGCCTGGAGTCGGTGTAGCGGGAGGTCAACCTACGAGCAGTACTTC. This gives the protein CAWSRCSGRSTYEQYF.